Sequencing of this T cell receptor beta chain was carried out in a study of OX40 agonist ivuxolimab in advanced cancers. Study background: The study treated patients with ivuxolimab, an agonistic anti-OX40 (CD134) antibody. Six ivuxolimab dose levels, 0.01 to 10 mg/kg, were given intravenously every 2 weeks. Points from the study as a whole: CD4+ T cells averaged fewer expanded clones than CD8+ T cells.

Blood sampling was done at baseline, cycle 4 day 1, and cycle 7 day 1. V lost 2 bases to trimming and J lost 1 base, with 3 bases between them. The CDR3 totals 11 residues. CDR1 is GTSNPN and CDR2 is SVGIG in the germline V gene (reference sequence). About this clone itself: Its antigen is still unknown.

Only in-frame clones appear in the TCRdb table, and some are missing; sequencing was by immunoSEQ multiplex PCR. The sample lists 55,000 to 90,000 clones; about 90% were seen once. The sample consisted of CD4+ or CD8+ T cells sorted from blood, taken in a trial of the OX40 agonist ivuxolimab. This chain links TRBV30 with TRBJ2-7; D gene uncertain. The clonotype was recovered from an adult with an advanced solid tumor such as melanoma, head and neck, liver or kidney cancer. CDR3 protein: CAWSRSYEQYF. Here the CDR3 DNA reads TGTGCCTGGAGTCGATCCTACGAGCAGTACTTC.